This T cell receptor (beta chain) was sequenced in a study of T cells in Graves' hyperthyroidism and ophthalmopathy. For the study at large: Staff took peripheral blood when the initial diagnosis was made, before any treatment began. Study-wide results and limits: Peripheral blood also featured most of the thyroid clonotypes expanded above 0.001.

TCR beta CDR3 regions were amplified from RNA. TCR CDR3 regions were first amplified by RT-PCR with HTBI primers. TCRdb redid the calling of the multiplex PCR reads with MiXCR, one entry per CDR3 protein. Among hundreds of thousands of distinct CDR3 sequences listed, 15% to 17% were seen once. Exclusion of a patient resulted from uncontrolled infection, other autoimmune disease, pregnancy or lactation. CDR3 size: 13 residues. CDR1 is SGHRS and CDR2 is YFSETQ in the germline V gene. As to this clonotype: Its antigen is not identified. A much bigger clone sits one base away, suggesting this may be a read error.

This clonotype was sampled from a woman in her late teens or twenties with Graves' hyperthyroidism. Material: blood. The chain links TRBV5-1 to TRBJ2-1; D may be TRBD1 or TRBD2 (5 bases each). CDR3 sequence reads: CANSLGVLNEQFF. The CDR3 DNA reads as TGCGCCAACAGCTTGGGGGTCCTTAATGAGCAGTTCTTC. The whole variable domain, remainder taken from reference TRBV5-1 and TRBJ2-1, is KAGVTQTPRYLIKTRGQQVTLSCSPISGHRSVSWYQQTPGQGLQFLFEYFSETQRNKGNFPGRFSGRQFSNSRSEMNVSTLELGDSALYLCANSLGVLNEQFFGPGTRLTVL.